This TCR beta chain is drawn from a study of a mutant IDH1 vaccine in newly diagnosed glioma. Study information: Week 47 marked visit V13, whereas week 35 marked visit V12.

V was cut by 3 bases and J by 4 bases, with 10 bases left in between. This CDR3 contains 14 residues. In germline, CDR1 is GTSNPN, CDR2 SVGIG (reference sequence). Time point specified: week 47, end of study. The content of each vaccine dose was 300 ug of mutant IDH1 20-mer peptide, and topical imiquimod accompanied it. Eight vaccine doses were administered to patients at weeks 1, 3, 5, 7, 11, 15, 19 and 23. Method: immunoSEQ multiplex PCR; TCRdb's copy keeps in-frame clones and lacks some. The sample holds fewer than 95,000 clones, over 75% seen once. As regards this clone: Its antigen is still unknown.

The source is a man aged 35-49 years with glioma. The chain has TRBV30 and TRBJ1-6, with D tentatively TRBD1 (5 bases). Sample: PBMCs, taken from a glioma patient whose treatment included an IDH1 peptide vaccine. The CDR3 DNA reads as TGTGCCTGGAGATATGGGGGGTATAATTCACCCCTCCACTTT. The encoded protein is CAWRYGGYNSPLHF.